This T cell receptor (beta chain) was found in a study of response to subunit inactivated influenza vaccine. TCRdb fed the RT-PCR reads into MiXCR, producing one record per CDR3 protein. The sample shows 150,000 to 200,000 distinct CDR3 sequences, approximately 11% of them seen only once. Trimming removed 4 bases from V and 1 base from J, with 13 bases in between. This CDR3 has 15 amino acids. Per germline, CDR1 LGHNA and CDR2 YNFKEQ. Study-wide points: Authors proposed each seasonal influenza vaccination draws in few new T cells.

Regarding this clonotype: Its antigen is undetermined.

Sequences were derived from non-naive T cells sorted from PBMCs, sampled roughly 48 days after vaccination. The V call is TRBV4-2, the J call TRBJ1-1, with D possibly TRBD1 on 5 matching bases. The TCR comes from a man in his fifties or sixties who received an inactivated influenza vaccine. The CDR3 nucleotides read TGTGCCAGCAGCCTACTCCACGGACAGAACACTGAAGCTTTCTTT. This codes for CASSLLHGQNTEAFF.